The 29 T cell receptor beta chains below come from one sample, sequenced in a study of cytomegalovirus exposure and HLA in healthy donors. Primers included in the PCR were 60 Vbeta and 13 Jbeta primers. The repertoire was sequenced with immunoSEQ multiplex PCR; TCRdb's copy has only in-frame clones and lacks some. The sample has under 90,000 clones. Sequenced sample: PBMCs. The origin of the receptors is a female donor in good health and CMV-seropositive.

This chain links TRBV28 with TRBJ1-5, with D possibly being TRBD1 (6 bases). Trimming pared 6 bases from V and 2 bases from J, leaving 17 bases between. The V gene's germline CDR1 is MDHEN and CDR2 SYDVKM. CDR3 length equals 16 residues. This chain's CDR3 is CASSHMGAVGNQPQHF. The CDR3 nucleotides read TGTGCCAGCAGCCACATGGGGGCGGTGGGCAATCAGCCCCAGCATTTT.

The chain recombines TRBV7-6 with TRBJ2-7, with D perhaps TRBD2 (5 bases). This CDR3 is built from 13 residues. V was shortened by 3 bases and J by 6 bases, with 12 bases between the two germline ends. Germline values: CDR1 SGHVS, CDR2 FNYEAQ. This CDR3 is CASSLGSAGEQYF. CDR3 bases: TGTGCCAGCAGCTTGGGCTCTGCGGGCGAGCAGTACTTC.

The chain recombines TRBV11-2 with TRBJ2-6; 7 bases align to TRBD1. V lost 5 bases and J lost 1; bases outside the gene matches: 14. This CDR3 has 19 amino acids. Germline CDR1 SGHAT, CDR2 FQNNGV. CDR3 loop: CASSPRIGTVVSGANVLTF. For the CDR3, the DNA is TGTGCCAGCAGCCCTCGTATTGGGACAGTGGTATCTGGGGCCAACGTCCTGACTTTC.

This chain connects TRBV29-1 to TRBJ2-1; a weak D match, TRBD2 (5 bases). The CDR3 is made up of 13 amino acids. The germline CDR1 and CDR2 sequences are SQVTM and ANQGSEA. V lost 2 bases, J lost 7 bases, and 12 bases lay in between. This CDR3 is CSVEWEYRNEQFF. Written as DNA, the CDR3 is TGCAGCGTTGAATGGGAGTATAGGAATGAGCAGTTCTTC.

The chain couples TRBV4-3 to TRBJ2-3; D may be TRBD2 (5 bases). Germline CDR1 LGHNA, CDR2 YSLEER. The CDR3 is 15 amino acids. Trimming left V 0 bases short and J 2 bases short, with 9 bases between. The CDR3 sequence: CASSQEERSTDTQYF. The CDR3 DNA reads as TGCGCCAGCAGCCAAGAAGAGCGGTCCACAGATACGCAGTATTTT.

This sequence joins TRBV7-2 and TRBJ2-7; tentatively, D is TRBD2 (5 bases). The CDR3 covers 14 residues. Germline assignment: CDR1 SGHTA and CDR2 FQGNSA. Trimming left V 6 bases short and J 0 bases short, with 12 bases between. The CDR3 loop is CASSPSPSSYEQYF. The CDR3 DNA sequence: TGTGCCAGCAGTCCTAGCCCGAGCTCCTACGAGCAGTACTTC. Together with reference TRBV7-2 and TRBJ2-7, the CDR3 gives the full variable domain: GAGVSQSPSNKVTEKGKDVELRCDPISGHTALYWYRQSLGQGLEFLIYFQGNSAPDKSGLPSDRFSAERTGGSVSTLTIQRTQQEDSAVYLCASSPSPSSYEQYFGPGTRLTVT.

The V gene is TRBV7-2, the J gene TRBJ1-3; D is ambiguous. The CDR3 extends over 14 amino acids. Germline V lookup: CDR1 SGHTA, CDR2 FQGNSA. The V end lost 5 bases, the J end lost 8 bases, and 16 bases lay between the germline ends. CDR3: CASSPPHLRDTIYF. In DNA, the CDR3 is TGTGCCAGCAGCCCACCCCATTTGCGGGACACCATATATTTT.

The V gene is TRBV9, the J gene TRBJ1-1; no clear D gene. V lost 4 bases to trimming and J lost 4 bases, with 17 bases between them. This CDR3 comprises 15 residues. CDR1 and CDR2 (germline): SGDLS, YYNGEE. Here the CDR3 DNA reads TGTGCCAGCAGCCTTTTGGGATCAAGCGGCACTGAAGCTTTCTTT. Its protein product is CASSLLGSSGTEAFF.

The chain couples TRBV5-4 to TRBJ2-5; perhaps TRBD1 as D (5 bases). CDR1 is SGHNT, CDR2 YYREEE, per germline (reference sequence). The V and J ends lost 5 bases and 2 bases respectively, with 22 bases between them. This CDR3 contains 17 residues. CDR3 DNA: TGTGCCAGCAGTAAGGTACAGGAACCTCCTAATCAAGAGACCCAGTACTTC. Protein sequence: CASSKVQEPPNQETQYF.

The rearrangement joins TRBV7-9 to TRBJ1-1, with D maybe TRBD1 (6 bases). Between the trimmed V and J ends, which lost 5 bases and 3 bases, there was a span of 19 bases. The CDR3 is 16 amino acids. From germline, CDR1 is SEHNR and CDR2 FQNEAQ (reference sequence). The DNA of the CDR3 is TGTGCCAGCAGCCGCGATGGAACGGGGGGCTACACTGAAGCTTTCTTT. It codes for CASSRDGTGGYTEAFF.

As to this clone: Other DNA sequences in this specimen translate into the identical CDR3. This rearrangement joins TRBV27 to TRBJ2-7; D possibly corresponds to TRBD1 (5 bases). V shed 4 bases and J shed 3 bases, with 7 bases lying between them. In germline, CDR1 is MNHEY, CDR2 SMNVEV (reference sequence). The CDR3 spans 12 residues. The CDR3 protein is CASSSTGYEQYF. The CDR3 DNA sequence: TGTGCCAGCAGTTCAACAGGCTACGAGCAGTACTTC.

The gene calls are TRBV4-3 and TRBJ1-2, with D tentatively TRBD1 (5 bases). With 1 base removed from V and 0 bases from J, the gap between germline ends came to 12 bases. The CDR3 contains 16 residues. Germline V lookup: CDR1 LGHNA, CDR2 YSLEER. CDR3 nucleotides: TGCGCCAGCAGCCAAGGCGCCGGGGGTTCTAACTATGGCTACACCTTC. Its translation is CASSQGAGGSNYGYTF.

V is TRBV30 and J is TRBJ1-1, with D possibly TRBD1 on 5 matching bases. Germline lookup yields CDR1 GTSNPN and CDR2 SVGIG (reference sequence). This CDR3 has 13 amino acids. V lost 2 bases, J lost 2 bases, and 9 bases lay in between. The chain's CDR3 is CAWSHQGNTEAFF. In nucleotides, the CDR3 is TGTGCCTGGAGTCACCAGGGAAACACTGAAGCTTTCTTT. Complete variable domain (other parts from reference TRBV30 and TRBJ1-1): SQTIHQWPATLVQPVGSPLSLECTVEGTSNPNLYWYRQAAGRGLQLLFYSVGIGQISSEVPQNLSASRPQDRQFILSSKKLLLSDSGFYLCAWSHQGNTEAFFGQGTRLTVV.

This chain links TRBV7-2 with TRBJ2-5; TRBD1 might be the D (5 bases). TRBJ2-7 matches the DNA end more closely, so the J call is doubtful. Per the germline V gene, CDR1 is SGHTA and CDR2 is FQGNSA. The CDR3 extends over 15 amino acids. The CDR3 sequence: CASSSQGLGLYEQYF. Written as DNA, the CDR3 is TGTGCCAGCAGCTCTCAGGGCCTGGGGTTATACGAGCAGTACTTC.

V is TRBV5-1 and J is TRBJ1-2; TRBD1 might be the D (6 bases). The CDR3 totals 13 residues. Trimming took off 0 bases at V and 5 bases at J, with 8 bases between the two ends. CDR1 and CDR2 from the germline V gene are SGHRS and YFSETQ. The CDR3 sequence: CASSLGTVYGYTF. In DNA form, the CDR3 reads TGCGCCAGCAGCTTGGGGACAGTTTATGGCTACACCTTC.

The gene calls are TRBV11-3 and TRBJ1-2; a possible D gene is TRBD1 (6 bases). The germline V gene has CDR1 SGHNT and CDR2 YENEEA. Trimming shortened V by 5 bases and J by 3 bases, and 19 bases separated the two germline ends. This CDR3 comprises 16 residues. The CDR3 DNA reads TGTGCCAGCAGCGCGGCCGGGACACAAGGTGACTATGGCTACACCTTC. Translated, it gives CASSAAGTQGDYGYTF.

This chain links TRBV2 with TRBJ1-1; 7 bases align to TRBD1. Looked up from germline, CDR1 is SNHLY and CDR2 is FYNNEI. V dropped 7 bases and J dropped 0; count of bases not matched to a gene: 8. The CDR3 loop spans 15 amino acids. The DNA for the CDR3 is TGTGCCAGCACCGATTGGACAGGTTTGAACACTGAAGCTTTCTTT. Protein sequence: CASTDWTGLNTEAFF. The variable domain in full, with the rest retrieved from reference TRBV2 and TRBJ1-1, is EPEVTQTPSHQVTQMGQEVILRCVPISNHLYFYWYRQILGQKVEFLVSFYNNEISEKSEIFDDQFSVERPDGSNFTLKIRSTKLEDSAMYFCASTDWTGLNTEAFFGQGTRLTVV.

V usage is TRBV9 and J usage is TRBJ2-2; 13 positions match TRBD2. The germline CDR1 and CDR2 sequences are SGDLS and YYNGEE. This CDR3 has 19 residues. V shed 3 bases, J shed 3 bases, and the junction held 11 bases outside the gene matches. DNA of the CDR3: TGTGCCAGCAGCGCTTCACTAGCGGGAGGGCCTGGGGACACCGGGGAGCTGTTTTTT. Translated, it gives CASSASLAGGPGDTGELFF. The whole variable domain, remainder taken from reference TRBV9 and TRBJ2-2, is DSGVTQTPKHLITATGQRVTLRCSPRSGDLSVYWYQQSLDQGLQFLIQYYNGEERAKGNILERFSAQQFPDLHSELNLSSLELGDSALYFCASSASLAGGPGDTGELFFGEGSRLTVL.

The genes are TRBV7-6 and TRBJ2-3; a weak D match, TRBD2 (5 bases). Trimming took 5 bases from V and 0 from J, leaving 12 bases between them. CDR1 and CDR2 (germline): SGHVS, FNYEAQ. There are 15 residues in the CDR3. The CDR3 region has the DNA TGTGCCAGCAGCCCTCGTGGGAGCAGCACAGATACGCAGTATTTT. Translating gives CASSPRGSSTDTQYF.

The J gene is TRBJ2-7, the V gene TRBV28; 8 bases are shared with TRBD2. The trim removed 5 bases at V and 2 bases at J, leaving 2 bases unmatched. From germline, CDR1 is MDHEN and CDR2 SYDVKM. This CDR3 has 13 residues. DNA of the CDR3: TGTGCCAGCAGTCGCGGGAGGCCCTACGAGCAGTACTTC. It specifies CASSRGRPYEQYF.

The chain carries TRBV18 and TRBJ2-7, with 7 positions matching TRBD1. The CDR3 is made up of 14 amino acids. Germline V gene sequence: CDR1 KGHSH, CDR2 LQKENI. V was clipped by 3 bases and J by 4 bases; unmatched bases: 6. The CDR3 is CASSPSRDRYEQYF. CDR3 DNA: TGTGCCAGCTCACCTTCCCGGGACAGATACGAGCAGTACTTC.

This chain uses TRBV4-1 with TRBJ2-1; TRBD2 matches at 12 bases. V was clipped by 1 base and J by 4 bases; unmatched bases: 8. The CDR3 has 18 amino acids. The germline V gene has CDR1 MGHRA and CDR2 YSYEKL. CDR3 amino acids: CASSQGGFLAGGYNEQFF. CDR3 in DNA: TGCGCCAGCAGCCAAGGGGGGTTCCTAGCGGGAGGGTACAATGAGCAGTTCTTC.

The chain employs TRBV19 and TRBJ2-1; D is perhaps TRBD1 (6 bases). Deletions cut 4 bases from V and 5 bases from J, with 9 bases between. The CDR3 length is 13 residues. CDR1 and CDR2 (germline): LNHDA, SQIVND (reference sequence). The CDR3 is CASSKDRDNEQFF. Written as DNA, the CDR3 is TGTGCCAGTAGTAAGGACAGAGACAATGAGCAGTTCTTC.

The chain is built from TRBV30 and TRBJ1-1; D is unclear. Deletions cut 4 bases from V and 10 bases from J, with 13 bases between. Per the germline V gene, CDR1 is GTSNPN and CDR2 is SVGIG (reference sequence). This CDR3 is 11 amino acids long. The CDR3 sequence: CAWTTVGVAFF. Here the CDR3 DNA reads TGTGCCTGGACCACAGTGGGAGTAGCTTTCTTT.

This chain uses TRBV5-6 with TRBJ1-2, with 8 bases lining up with TRBD1. The CDR3 contains 14 residues. Germline CDR1 SGHDT, CDR2 YYEEEE. The junction had 8 bases not matched to a gene; V was cut back by 4 bases and J by 6 bases. CDR3 amino acids: CASSPNRGLDGYTF. DNA of the CDR3: TGTGCCAGCAGCCCCAACAGGGGGTTGGATGGCTACACCTTC.

The chain recombines TRBV9 with TRBJ2-7, with 9 bases that match TRBD2. This CDR3 contains 15 residues. Germline V gene data show CDR1 as SGDLS and CDR2 as YYNGEE. The trim removed 0 bases at V and 2 bases at J, leaving 3 bases unmatched. The CDR3 region is CASSVDAGGPYEQYF. The CDR3 DNA follows: TGTGCCAGCAGCGTAGATGCGGGAGGGCCCTACGAGCAGTACTTC.

The chain combines TRBV15 with TRBJ1-1; D gene ambiguous. The CDR3 runs 12 residues. CDR1 is LNHNV and CDR2 is YYDKDF in the germline V gene (reference sequence). Trimming removed 6 bases at V and 11 bases at J, with 16 bases between. The CDR3 sequence is CATSPGRTRAFF. The CDR3 nucleotides are TGTGCCACCAGTCCCGGACGCACTAGGGCTTTCTTT.

The CDR3 region is CASSLRSGVATSTDTQYF. CDR3 bases: TGCGCCAGCAGTTTAAGGAGCGGGGTAGCTACTAGCACAGATACGCAGTATTTT. V and J are TRBV5-1 and TRBJ2-3; 7 nucleotides match TRBD2. The V segment lost 5 bases and the J segment 0 bases; nucleotides outside the gene matches: 15. The CDR3 is made up of 18 amino acids. Germline CDR1 and CDR2: SGHRS and YFSETQ.

The J gene is TRBJ1-2, the V gene TRBV5-1, with a weak D call TRBD1 (5 bases). The CDR3 contains 13 residues. CDR1 is SGHRS, CDR2 YFSETQ, per germline. Trimming took 1 base from V and 8 from J, leaving 12 bases between them. CDR3 sequence (DNA): TGCGCCAGCAGCTTGAGGCAGGGTAGGGGCTACACCTTC. Translation: CASSLRQGRGYTF. The full variable domain, in which reference TRBV5-1 and TRBJ1-2 provide the parts outside the CDR3, is KAGVTQTPRYLIKTRGQQVTLSCSPISGHRSVSWYQQTPGQGLQFLFEYFSETQRNKGNFPGRFSGRQFSNSRSEMNVSTLELGDSALYLCASSLRQGRGYTFGSGTRLTVV.